This T cell receptor (beta chain) was sequenced for a study of blood T cell dynamics during melanoma immunotherapy. Overall study results and limits: PBMC repertoires of eventual disease-control patients split at W3 into clonality or diversity gains.

The data were produced by immunoSEQ multiplex PCR, yet TCRdb's version contains in-frame clones alone and is incomplete. This sample has more than 15,000 clones, with roughly four fifths found just once. Sample time point: pre-treatment baseline. At 12 weeks after first infusion, RECIST 1.1 defined response for most patients. Germline CDR1 reads SNHLY; CDR2 reads FYNNEI. V was cut by 5 bases and J by 5 bases, with 13 bases left in between. The CDR3 has 14 amino acids. As to this clone: What it recognizes is unknown.

Here the sequenced sample was blood, taken from a patient treated with checkpoint blockade. The genes are TRBV2 and TRBJ2-1; D is uncertain. The clonotype comes from a human donor with melanoma. The CDR3 is CASSRRSGHNEQFF. CDR3 DNA: TGTGCCAGCAGTAGGCGCTCAGGCCACAATGAGCAGTTCTTC.